This TCR beta chain comes out of a study of shared clonotypes between healthy human individuals. Remarks on this clone: Its antigen remains unknown.

Only in-frame clones appear in the TCRdb table, and some are missing; sequencing was by immunoSEQ multiplex PCR. In the table there are some 2.1 million clones, approximately 94% of which are singletons. CD45RO-negative cells were positively selected for CCR7, leaving out terminally differentiated effector memory CD45RA+ cells. Notes on the study in general: Around 5% was the fraction of naive CD4 clonotypes found shared across a few donors.

The source material was naive CD8+ T cells sorted from blood. The clonotype was recovered from a man aged 18-30 years in good health.

The DNA of the CDR3 is TGTGCCAGCAGCGTAGATGAGGGAGCTTACACCGGGGAGCTGTTTTTT. Translation: CASSVDEGAYTGELFF. V usage is TRBV9 and J usage is TRBJ2-2, with D tentatively TRBD2 (5 bases). V dropped 0 bases and J dropped 3 bases, with 12 bases sitting between them. Looked up from germline, CDR1 is SGDLS and CDR2 is YYNGEE. This CDR3 region has 16 residues.